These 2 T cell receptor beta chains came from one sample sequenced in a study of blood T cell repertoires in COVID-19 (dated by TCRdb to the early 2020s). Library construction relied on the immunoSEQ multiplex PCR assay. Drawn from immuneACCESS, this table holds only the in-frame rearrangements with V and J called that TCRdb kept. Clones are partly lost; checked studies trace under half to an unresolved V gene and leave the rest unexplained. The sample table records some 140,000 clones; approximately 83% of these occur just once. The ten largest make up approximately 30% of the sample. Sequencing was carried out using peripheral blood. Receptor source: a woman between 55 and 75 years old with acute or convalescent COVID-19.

The CDR3 sequence is CASSDDPGQGVGYTF. The DNA of the CDR3 is TGTGCCAGCAGCGACGACCCAGGACAGGGGGTTGGCTACACCTTC. The V call is TRBV5-5, the J call TRBJ1-2; 10 bases agree with TRBD1. V trimming: 4 bases; J trimming: 7 bases; junction bases outside the gene matches: 10. The CDR3 sequence is 15 residues long. Germline V lookup: CDR1 SGHKS, CDR2 YYEKEE (reference sequence).

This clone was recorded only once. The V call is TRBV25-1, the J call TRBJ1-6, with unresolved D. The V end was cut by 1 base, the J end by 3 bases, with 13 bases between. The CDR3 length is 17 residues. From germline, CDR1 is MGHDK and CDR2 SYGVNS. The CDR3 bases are TGTGCCAGCAGTGAATCGCCCGGAGGGTACTATAATTCACCCCTCCACTTT. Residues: CASSESPGGYYNSPLHF.